A selection of T cell receptor beta chains follows, all from one sample in a study of regulatory T cells in long-lasting Graves disease. From the multiplex PCR reads, TCRdb called clonotypes with MiXCR, one entry per CDR3 protein. The table shows roughly 350,000 distinct CDR3 sequences, with approximately 15% occurring only once. The same specimen was also included in a second study, on T cells in Graves' hyperthyroidism and ophthalmopathy.

The material sequenced was peripheral blood mononuclear cells (PBMCs), taken at new diagnosis, from a patient treated with antithyroid drugs. These receptors were collected from a man aged 40-49 years with Graves disease. The CDR3 runs from the conserved cysteine through the conserved F or W. D genes are given only for firm matches. Clone size is stated in some rows and not others, as once, few, many or a class when expanded.

j_call clone_size v_call d_call cdr3_nt cdr3_aa
TRBJ2-6 NA TRBV11-2 TRBD2 TGTGCCAGCAGCCAAGATCCGGAAGTAGCGGGGGCTTACTCTGGGGCCAACGTCCTGACTTTC CASSQDPEVAGAYSGANVLTF
TRBJ1-6 many TRBV2 TRBD1 TGTGCCAGCAGGAGGGGACAGGATAATTCACCCCTCCACTTT CASRRGQDNSPLHF
TRBJ1-5 many TRBV4-2 NA TGTGCCAGCAGCCAAGTTCCCGGGGCGAACAATCAGCCCCAGCATTTT CASSQVPGANNQPQHF
TRBJ2-1 many TRBV11-2 NA TGTGCCAGCAGCTTTGGACTCCGAGGCAGGACCTACAATGAGCAGTTCTTC CASSFGLRGRTYNEQFF
TRBJ2-5 many TRBV6-1 TRBD1 TGTGCCAGCAGTGAAGCGACAGGGACGTGGGAGACCCAGTACTTC CASSEATGTWETQYF
TRBJ1-6 many TRBV2 NA TGTGCCAGCACTGGAGGTTCTACTTCACCCCTCCACTTT CASTGGSTSPLHF
TRBJ2-1 many TRBV7-3 NA TGTGCCAGCAGCCCTTCCATTGGTGGTGAGCAGTTCTTC CASSPSIGGEQFF
TRBJ2-7 few TRBV30 TRBD1 TGTGCCTGGAGTGACCCCTCCAGGGGGCAGTACGAGCAGTACTTC CAWSDPSRGQYEQYF
TRBJ2-7 NA TRBV27 TRBD1 TGTGCCAGCAGATCCTTGGGGACAGGGGGCGACGAGCAGTACTTC CASRSLGTGGDEQYF
TRBJ1-4 many TRBV27 NA TGTGCCAGCAGAGACCTCCCGGGGCCTAATGAAAAACTGTTTTTT CASRDLPGPNEKLFF
TRBJ2-6 many TRBV11-2 NA TGTGCCAGCAGCCGGCCTGGGGCCAACGTCCTGACTTTC CASSRPGANVLTF
TRBJ1-6 many TRBV4-2 NA TGTGCCAGCAGCCAAGAAGGGGGGGGACCGGCCTATAATTCACCCCTCCACTTT CASSQEGGGPAYNSPLHF
TRBJ2-2 many TRBV29-1 NA TGCAGCGTTGGAACAGGGAGCGGGGAGCTGTTTTTT CSVGTGSGELFF
TRBJ1-6 many TRBV30 NA TGTGCCTGGAGCGGTCAATTATCACCCCTCCACTTT CAWSGQLSPLHF
TRBJ1-6 many TRBV2 NA TGTGCCAGCAGTGATCGCAGAACAGGGTCATTTTCACCCCTCCACTTT CASSDRRTGSFSPLHF
TRBJ1-2 NA TRBV28 NA TGTGCCAGCAGTTCCCCAGGGGACTATGGCTACACCTTC CASSSPGDYGYTF
TRBJ2-7 few TRBV10-3 NA TGTGCCATCAGCCAACAGGGTAACGGACCCTACGAGCAGTACTTC CAISQQGNGPYEQYF
TRBJ2-2 NA TRBV5-1 NA TGCGCCAGCAGCCCACTAGGTCTGAACACCGGGGAGCTGTTTTTT CASSPLGLNTGELFF
TRBJ2-3 NA TRBV11-1 NA TGTGCCAGTAGCTTAGCGTCGGCCAAGGACTCAGTTACGCAGTATTTT CASSLASAKDSVTQYF
TRBJ2-7 many TRBV7-2 NA TGTGCCAGCAGCCTACGCCGGCTGGCTCCAGACGGGGGTTACTCCTACGAGCAGTACTTC CASSLRRLAPDGGYSYEQYF
TRBJ2-7 many TRBV20-1 TRBD1 TGCAGTGCGAGACAGGGCGCCGAGCAGTACTTC CSARQGAEQYF
TRBJ2-7 few TRBV12-3/TRBV12-4 NA TGTGCCAGCAGCTTTCAAGCTACTGGGTCCTACGAGCAGTACTTC CASSFQATGSYEQYF
TRBJ1-5 NA TRBV30 NA TGTGCCTGGAGTGGGGAGTTAAGCAATCAGCCCCAGCATTTT CAWSGELSNQPQHF
TRBJ1-5 many TRBV14 NA TGCGCCAGCAGCCAAGATCGTGGTCAGCCCCAGCATTTT CASSQDRGQPQHF
TRBJ1-1 many TRBV9 NA TGTGCCAGCAGCGGACGAGTGGCCACTGAAGCTTTCTTT CASSGRVATEAFF
TRBJ2-5 many TRBV29-1 TRBD1 TGCAGCGTTGACAGGGGACAGGGGGGATTAGGGACCCAGTACTTC CSVDRGQGGLGTQYF
TRBJ1-2 NA TRBV28 NA TGTGCCAGCAGTCTCGGAGCTTATGGCTACACCTTC CASSLGAYGYTF
TRBJ2-1 NA TRBV3-1 NA TGTGCCAGCAGCCGATACGGACAACCTGGTCGGGAGCAGTTCTTC CASSRYGQPGREQFF
TRBJ2-1 once TRBV11-3 TRBD2 TGTGCCAGCAGACGGACGGGACTAGCGGGGGCTAGTGAGCAGTTCTTC CASRRTGLAGASEQFF
TRBJ2-3 many TRBV2 TRBD1 TGTGCCAGCAGTGGACAGGGGGGGGCTACAGATACGCAGTATTTT CASSGQGGATDTQYF
TRBJ2-1 many TRBV20-1 NA TGCAGTGCTAGAGATTCTAGTGGATCCGTATTAGCGTTCTTC CSARDSSGSVLAFF
TRBJ1-2 NA TRBV12-3/TRBV12-4 NA TGTGCCAGCAGTTTGGAGGTGACTGGCTACACCTTC CASSLEVTGYTF
TRBJ1-4 NA TRBV7-2 NA TGTGCCAGCAGCTTAGGTCACGGCACAACTAATGAAAAACTGTTTTTT CASSLGHGTTNEKLFF
TRBJ1-5 NA TRBV6-5 NA TGTGCCAGCAGTTACTCCCCGACAGCTCTCCAGCATTTT CASSYSPTALQHF
TRBJ2-7 many TRBV6-1 TRBD1 TGTGCCAGCAGTGAAGCGACAGGGTACGGGCAGTACTTC CASSEATGYGQYF
TRBJ2-3 few TRBV6-1 NA TGTGCCAGCAGTGAAACCCCCGGAGATACGCAGTATTTT CASSETPGDTQYF
TRBJ2-4 NA TRBV9 NA TGTGCCAGCAGCGTAGATAATGGGGGCCTTGACATTCAGTACTTC CASSVDNGGLDIQYF
TRBJ2-1 many TRBV15 NA TGTGCCACCAGCAGATGGAGGAGCTCCTACAATGAGCAGTTCTTC CATSRWRSSYNEQFF
TRBJ1-2 few TRBV9 NA TGTGCCAGCAGCGAAAGGATCGGCTATGGCTACACCTTC CASSERIGYGYTF
TRBJ2-1 few TRBV7-3 NA TGTGCCAGCAGCTTAAGATATGGCGGGGACTCCTACAATGAGCAGTTCTTC CASSLRYGGDSYNEQFF
TRBJ2-2 NA TRBV19 NA TGTGCCAGTAGTACTCCTTTCAGGGCACAAGGGTACACCGGGGAGCTGTTTTTT CASSTPFRAQGYTGELFF
TRBJ2-7 NA TRBV5-4 TRBD1 TGTGCCAGCAGCCTTCGGACAGGGGGCAGCGAGCAGTACTTC CASSLRTGGSEQYF
TRBJ1-2 NA TRBV7-9 NA TGTGCCAGCAGCTTCGGGACATCACAAGGCTATGGCTACACCTTC CASSFGTSQGYGYTF
TRBJ2-5 many TRBV28 NA TGTGCCAGCAGTGCCCTGGTGGGCCAAGAGACCCAGTACTTC CASSALVGQETQYF